This T cell receptor (beta chain) was observed in a study of OX40 agonist ivuxolimab in advanced cancers. Study-level information: Ivuxolimab is an agonistic anti-OX40 (CD134) antibody, and patients were treated with it.

Concerning this clone: Antigen unknown.

Only in-frame clones appear in the TCRdb table, and some are missing; sequencing was by immunoSEQ multiplex PCR. This table holds roughly 26,000 clones, almost 90% found once. Findings and caveats of the study: Expanded clones were, on average, more numerous among CD8+ T cells than CD4+. Clonal expansion was seen in CD4+ and CD8+ blood T cells by week 6 at 0.1 to 3.0 mg/kg.

The CDR3 loop spans 17 amino acids. In germline, CDR1 is SGHDN, CDR2 FVKESK. J lost 4 bases, V lost 3 bases, and 13 bases had no gene match. The sequence was collected from an adult with an advanced solid tumor such as melanoma, head and neck, liver or kidney cancer. V gene TRBV14 combines with J gene TRBJ1-2; 8 bases are a match to TRBD1. The material sequenced was CD4+ or CD8+ T cells sorted from blood, taken in a trial of the OX40 agonist ivuxolimab. CDR3 coding DNA: TGTGCCAGCAGCCATGGTCTCAGGGGGCAGTTGGGCTATGGCTACACCTTC. Its translation: CASSHGLRGQLGYGYTF.